Listed here are 28 T cell receptor beta chains from one sample, sequenced in a study of cytomegalovirus exposure and HLA in healthy donors. The PCR employed 60 Vbeta primers together with 13 Jbeta primers. Repertoires were generated with immunoSEQ multiplex PCR, while TCRdb's copy carries only in-frame clones and drops some. This sample yields 170,000 or so clones, of which about 85% are seen a single time; about 6.3% belongs to the top ten. The specimen sequenced was PBMCs. Receptors originate from a male donor in good health and CMV-seropositive.

The CDR3 protein is CASSLNSNQPQHF. In DNA form, the CDR3 reads TGTGCCAGCAGCTTAAATTCTAATCAGCCCCAGCATTTT. The rearrangement joins TRBV11-3 to TRBJ1-5; D gene ambiguous. The CDR3 has 13 residues. The V end was cut by 2 bases, the J end by 4 bases, with 6 bases between. CDR1 and CDR2 from the germline V gene are SGHNT and YENEEA.

The chain joins TRBV14 to TRBJ2-1, with TRBD2 matching 10 bases. V lost 4 bases, J lost 6 bases, and 9 bases stayed unmatched. CDR1 is SGHDN, CDR2 FVKESK, per germline. The CDR3 is 16 residues long. CDR3 sequence (DNA): TGTGCCAGCAGCCCCCTACAGACTAGCGGGTCCAATGAGCAGTTCTTC. Its translation: CASSPLQTSGSNEQFF.

The chain couples TRBV10-2 to TRBJ1-1; no reliable D call. V lost 10 bases and J 1 base, leaving 13 bases between the germline ends. Looked up from germline, CDR1 is WSHSY and CDR2 is SAAADI. The CDR3 has 13 amino acids. The CDR3 DNA reads as TGCGCCATCTCGAGAGGAGAGAACACTGAAGCTTTCTTT. This gives the protein CAISRGENTEAFF.

The chain links TRBV29-1 to TRBJ2-1, with D possibly matching TRBD1 (6 bases). In germline, CDR1 is SQVTM, CDR2 ANQGSEA. The V and J ends lost 4 bases and 8 bases respectively, with 15 bases between them. The CDR3 runs 13 residues. The CDR3 sequence: CSVVGQRPDEQFF. CDR3 nucleotides: TGCAGCGTTGTAGGACAGCGGCCGGATGAGCAGTTCTTC.

Here the CDR3 reads CASGRDRAGNTIYF. As DNA, the CDR3 is TGTGCCAGCGGGAGGGACAGGGCTGGAAACACCATATATTTT. V is TRBV6-5 and J is TRBJ1-3; TRBD1 aligns across 9 bases. The CDR3 contains 14 residues. Per germline, CDR1 MNHEY and CDR2 SVGAGI. The trim removed 8 bases at V and 2 bases at J, leaving 4 bases unmatched.

The rearrangement links TRBV5-4 to TRBJ2-7; D is possibly TRBD1 (6 bases). Germline V gene lookup returns CDR1 SGHNT and CDR2 YYREEE (reference sequence). V was clipped by 0 bases and J by 1 base, with 11 bases between them. The CDR3 consists of 15 residues. CDR3 nucleotide sequence: TGTGCCAGCAGCTTGGCAGGGGCCGCTTCCTACGAGCAGTACTTC. Translation: CASSLAGAASYEQYF.

This clone has a handful of counts. The CDR3 DNA reads TGTGCCAGCAGTGACTCGGGGGGGGGACAGGGTGGTGATGAGCAGTTCTTC. Translation: CASSDSGGGQGGDEQFF. The J gene is TRBJ2-1, the V gene TRBV6-4; TRBD1 aligns across 9 bases. Germline V gene sequence: CDR1 MRHNA, CDR2 SNTAGT. This CDR3 region has 17 residues. J was trimmed by 8 bases and V by 0 bases; bases with no gene match: 11.

The V and J genes are TRBV6-5 and TRBJ2-5; TRBD1 aligns across 9 bases. CDR1 and CDR2 (germline): MNHEY, SVGAGI. This CDR3 contains 15 residues. V lost 4 bases, J lost 3 bases, and 6 bases stayed unmatched. CDR3 sequence reads: CASSSPGTGKETQYF. Here the CDR3 DNA reads TGTGCCAGCAGTTCCCCCGGGACAGGGAAAGAGACCCAGTACTTC.

CDR3: CASSVGDSQYEQYF. Here the CDR3 DNA reads TGTGCCAGCAGCGTAGGGGACAGTCAGTACGAGCAGTACTTC. V and J are TRBV9 and TRBJ2-7, with TRBD1 matching over 7 bases. The CDR3 has 14 residues. J gave up 4 bases and V 0 bases, and 4 bases lay outside the gene matches. Per germline, CDR1 SGDLS and CDR2 YYNGEE.

This chain links TRBV27 with TRBJ1-2; maybe TRBD1 (6 bases). Germline loops: CDR1 MNHEY, CDR2 SMNVEV (reference sequence). The germline V and J ends were trimmed by 0 bases and 4 bases, with 24 bases remaining between them. The CDR3 loop spans 19 amino acids. As DNA, the CDR3 is TGTGCCAGCAGTTTATCATGGGCCCCCACAGGGATTCACCTCTATGGCTACACCTTC. It codes for CASSLSWAPTGIHLYGYTF.

The V gene is TRBV10-2, the J gene TRBJ1-5; D is ambiguous. CDR3 size: 16 residues. In germline, CDR1 is WSHSY, CDR2 SAAADI. Trimming took off 2 bases at V and 0 bases at J, with 11 bases between the two ends. The CDR3 here is CASSESPLYSNQPQHF. CDR3 bases: TGCGCCAGCAGTGAGAGCCCCCTTTATAGCAATCAGCCCCAGCATTTT.

The J gene is TRBJ1-5, the V gene TRBV28; tentative D call: TRBD1 (5 bases). The CDR3 is made up of 14 amino acids. CDR1 MDHEN and CDR2 SYDVKM come from the germline V gene. Trimming took off 6 bases at V and 7 bases at J, with 16 bases between the two ends. The CDR3: CASSDRLWGQPQHF. The CDR3 DNA reads as TGTGCCAGCAGCGACCGTTTATGGGGCCAGCCCCAGCATTTT.

The chain uses TRBV4-2 and TRBJ1-2; D perhaps matches TRBD1 (6 bases). Germline assignment: CDR1 LGHNA and CDR2 YNFKEQ. The CDR3 totals 13 residues. Deletions cut 0 bases from V and 8 bases from J, with 10 bases between. This CDR3 reads CASSQDRGWGYTF. CDR3 in DNA: TGTGCCAGCAGCCAAGATAGGGGGTGGGGCTACACCTTC.

This sequence joins TRBV6-1 and TRBJ2-1; TRBD2 aligns across 7 bases. J lost 5 bases, V lost 6 bases, and 7 bases had no gene match. The V gene's germline CDR1 is MNHNS and CDR2 SASEGT. The CDR3 consists of 14 residues. The CDR3 nucleotides are TGTGCCAGCAGCCCAAGCGGGACCCACAATGAGCAGTTCTTC. Translation gives CASSPSGTHNEQFF.

The chain employs TRBV27 and TRBJ2-3, with 7 bases that match TRBD2. Trimming removed 8 bases from V and 7 bases from J; junction bases left unmatched: 15. This CDR3 spans 15 amino acids. CDR1 and CDR2 from the germline V gene are MNHEY and SMNVEV (reference sequence). The DNA for the CDR3 is TGTGCCAGCGGGTTTGGACGGGACTACACCTATACGCAGTATTTT. It encodes CASGFGRDYTYTQYF.

V is TRBV5-1 and J is TRBJ1-1, with D tentatively TRBD1 (5 bases). The CDR3 spans 15 residues. V was clipped by 5 bases and J by 1 base, with 15 bases between them. Germline CDR1 and CDR2: SGHRS and YFSETQ. CDR3 loop: CASSYAGRANTEAFF. The CDR3 coding sequence is TGCGCCAGCAGTTACGCGGGACGGGCGAACACTGAAGCTTTCTTT.

This chain connects TRBV9 to TRBJ2-7, with TRBD2 identical over 10 bases. The trim removed 5 bases at V and 2 bases at J, leaving 7 bases unmatched. The length of the CDR3 is 15 residues. Germline loops: CDR1 SGDLS, CDR2 YYNGEE. CDR3 in DNA: TGTGCCAGCAGGGCGACTAGCGGGTACCCCTACGAGCAGTACTTC. It encodes CASRATSGYPYEQYF.

The V and J genes are TRBV29-1 and TRBJ2-5, with 8 bases lining up with TRBD1. The V gene end was trimmed by 7 bases and the J gene end by 11 bases; junction bases not matched to a gene: 9. CDR1 is SQVTM and CDR2 is ANQGSEA in the germline V gene. The CDR3 sequence is 11 residues long. In nucleotides, the CDR3 is TGCAGCGGCCACGACAGGGGCCATCAGTACTTC. It encodes CSGHDRGHQYF. Using reference TRBV29-1 and TRBJ2-5 for the parts outside the CDR3, the full variable domain is SAVISQKPSRDICQRGTSLTIQCQVDSQVTMMFWYRQQPGQSLTLIATANQGSEATYESGFVIDKFPISRPNLTFSTLTVSNMSPEDSSIYLCSGHDRGHQYFGPGTRLLVL.

There are a few counts of this clone. This chain links TRBV6-1 with TRBJ2-4, with D perhaps matching TRBD2 (5 bases). Trimming removed 1 base from V and 6 bases from J, with 10 bases in between. This CDR3 comprises 14 residues. The germline V gene has CDR1 MNHNS and CDR2 SASEGT. The CDR3 spells CASSEERVRNIQYF. CDR3 DNA: TGTGCCAGCAGTGAAGAGAGGGTGCGAAACATTCAGTACTTC.

This sequence joins TRBV7-3 and TRBJ2-2; a weak D match, TRBD2 (6 bases). CDR1 is SGHTA and CDR2 is FQGTGA in the germline V gene. V lost 8 bases and J 4 bases, leaving 11 bases between the germline ends. CDR3 size: 13 residues. The CDR3 coding sequence is TGTGCCAGCGGGACTGGGACCACCGGGGAGCTGTTTTTT. It encodes CASGTGTTGELFF.

This clone was counted between two and nine times. The chain is built from TRBV7-8 and TRBJ1-1; D gene unclear. CDR3 length: 15 residues. Trimming took off 1 base at V and 3 bases at J, with 12 bases between the two ends. CDR1 and CDR2 (germline): SGHVS, FQNEAQ. The CDR3 protein is CASSLVSERDTEAFF. The CDR3 DNA follows: TGTGCCAGCAGCTTAGTGTCAGAGAGGGACACTGAAGCTTTCTTT.

This chain links TRBV11-3 with TRBJ2-7; D remains ambiguous. Trimming removed 5 bases at V and 3 bases at J, with 14 bases between. The CDR3 contains 14 residues. Germline V gene data show CDR1 as SGHNT and CDR2 as YENEEA. CDR3 protein: CASSIDTSIYEQYF. For the CDR3, the DNA is TGTGCCAGCAGCATCGACACCAGTATCTACGAGCAGTACTTC.

In this sample, this clone turned up a few times. The gene calls are TRBV6-5 and TRBJ2-7, with D possibly matching TRBD2 (5 bases). Germline-derived CDR1 and CDR2 are MNHEY and SVGAGI. V lost 6 bases and J lost 12, with 21 bases in between. This CDR3 has 13 amino acids. As DNA, the CDR3 is TGTGCCAGCAGCCCATTAGAGGGAAACCAAAGGTACTTC. Its translation is CASSPLEGNQRYF.

The chain employs TRBV7-3 and TRBJ2-3; 11 positions agree with TRBD2. Germline V CDR1 and CDR2: SGHTA, FQGTGA. V dropped 2 bases and J dropped 4; count of bases not matched to a gene: 8. The CDR3 extends over 17 amino acids. CDR3 coding DNA: TGTGCCAGCAGCTTATTTAGCGGGAGGGCCGTGGCAGATACGCAGTATTTT. Translation gives CASSLFSGRAVADTQYF.

J is TRBJ2-5 and V is TRBV29-1; D unresolved. Germline V gene sequence: CDR1 SQVTM, CDR2 ANQGSEA. Trimming pared 0 bases from V and 2 bases from J, leaving 4 bases between. The CDR3 has 12 amino acids. The CDR3 region has the DNA TGCAGCGTTGAAGAGACTCAAGAGACCCAGTACTTC. It translates to CSVEETQETQYF.

J is TRBJ2-1 and V is TRBV13, with 11 bases lining up with TRBD1. Per the germline V gene, CDR1 is PRHDT and CDR2 is FYEKMQ (reference sequence). This CDR3 is 16 amino acids long. V was pared by 2 bases and J by 3 bases, with 3 bases of the junction left unmatched. The CDR3 sequence: CASSLSGTGGYNEQFF. CDR3 coding DNA: TGTGCCAGCAGCTTATCTGGGACAGGGGGCTACAATGAGCAGTTCTTC.

V is TRBV27 and J is TRBJ1-2; 7 nucleotides align to TRBD1. The ends lost 4 bases at V and 2 bases at J; junction bases unmatched: 4. The CDR3 has 14 amino acids. Germline values: CDR1 MNHEY, CDR2 SMNVEV (reference sequence). The CDR3 spells CASSSPGQNYGYTF. CDR3 coding DNA: TGTGCCAGCAGTTCTCCGGGACAGAACTATGGCTACACCTTC.

This chain uses TRBV29-1 with TRBJ2-7; 7 nucleotides match TRBD1. CDR3 length: 15 residues. V dropped 6 bases and J dropped 0; count of bases not matched to a gene: 11. Germline V CDR1 and CDR2: SQVTM, ANQGSEA. CDR3 protein: CSVSPGTANSYEQYF. DNA for the CDR3: TGCAGCGTATCACCCGGGACAGCAAACTCCTACGAGCAGTACTTC.